Sequencing of this TCR beta chain was carried out in a study of T cell responses to AZD1222 COVID-19 vaccine. Germline V gives CDR1 SGHRS, CDR2 YFSETQ. CDR3 length: 14 amino acids. Trimming left V 4 bases short and J 5 bases short, with 13 bases between. This table comes from immunoSEQ multiplex PCR, and its TCRdb copy is limited to in-frame clones, with some not included. This sample has around 150,000 clones, with roughly 88% found just once. This chain uses TRBV5-1 with TRBJ2-1, with a tentative D call TRBD2 (5 bases). The material sequenced was peripheral blood, taken on day 0 of MenACWY control vaccination. The sequence was collected from an adult in good health. The CDR3 spells CASSVANLDNEQFF. The CDR3 region has the DNA TGCGCCAGCAGCGTAGCGAACTTAGACAATGAGCAGTTCTTC.